Included here is one TCR beta chain sequence, with context. In the source study's methods: Reference gene primer amplification gave estimated nucleated cell counts. The method was immunoSEQ multiplex PCR; TCRdb's version includes in-frame clones alone and lacks a portion of them. For V, J and clone size, that table is used; D and trimming come from the DNA. The repertoire holds 350,000 or so clones, approximately 89% seen once, with roughly 4% in the top ten. This sample is part of a study of blood T cell repertoires in COVID-19. The overall study: Donors in the United States, Italy and Spain gave samples during acute or convalescent COVID-19. PBMCs, B-cell-depleted T cells, or T cells provided the cDNA or gDNA that made up the material.

This CDR3 comprises 15 residues. CDR1 MNHNY and CDR2 SVGAGI come from the germline V gene (reference sequence). V was clipped by 4 bases and J by 3 bases, with 12 bases between them. Enrollment of patients from Seattle took place during active infection, with longitudinal follow-up. The chain recombines TRBV6-6 with TRBJ2-2; TRBD2 is a possible D gene (6 bases). The sequence derives from a woman aged 60-75 years with COVID-19, enrolled during active disease. The sequencing sample was made of peripheral blood. DNA for the CDR3: TGTGCCAGCAGTTCTGGAGGGAGAGACACCGGGGAGCTGTTTTTT. Its translation is CASSSGGRDTGELFF.